This TCR beta chain was retrieved from a study of CD8+ T cells in alopecia areata. Turning to the study itself: Treated individuals took tofacitinib by mouth, 5 to 10 mg twice daily. Regarding the study as a whole: Among patients, TCR sharing was less clear than in mice, a difference possibly due in part to HLA diversity in the patient population.

Reverse transcribed after extraction, RNA yielded cDNA as the sequencing template. Measured with immunoSEQ multiplex PCR; TCRdb has only the in-frame clones, and not every one. Of 110,000 or so clones in the sample, less than 45% were seen once. The CDR3 runs 12 residues. Germline V lookup: CDR1 MGHRA, CDR2 YSYEKL. Trimming cost V 4 bases and J 7 bases; bases outside gene matches: 1. On this clone itself: Its target is unknown.

Patients with alopecia areata provided lesional scalp punch biopsies as well as peripheral blood. The researchers isolated CD4+ and CD8+ T cells from PBMCs by sorting. The sequenced material came from CD4+ T cells sorted from blood. The rearrangement links TRBV4-1 to TRBJ1-2; 9 nucleotides match TRBD1. The TCR comes from a human donor with alopecia areata. CDR3 region: CASSRDRAGYTF. The CDR3 DNA follows: TGCGCCAGCAGCCGGGACAGGGCTGGCTACACCTTC.